The present T cell receptor beta chain was sequenced within a study of cytomegalovirus exposure and HLA in healthy donors. Study conclusions and caveats: Versus the approximately 700-donor mean, an Asian-associated ancestry cluster reportedly showed fewer N-insertions in a later analysis. Relative to equally common others, HLA-associated TCR beta chains showed greater clonal expansion in a later analysis.

The PCR made use of 60 Vbeta and 13 Jbeta primers. Profiling relied on immunoSEQ multiplex PCR, and the TCRdb table lists in-frame clones only, not all of them. This table has 150,000 to 200,000 clones, roughly four fifths appearing once. Points on this clone: The antigen is unknown.

The sequenced sample consisted of PBMCs. The origin of this receptor is a man aged 18 to 29 in good health and CMV-seronegative.

The CDR3 spells CASTPGRGCGNTIYF. The DNA for the CDR3 is TGCGCCAGCACCCCAGGTCGGGGTTGCGGAAACACCATATATTTT. V and J are TRBV23-1 and TRBJ1-3; D remains ambiguous. TRBV23-1 is labeled an ORF, and its function is uncertain. The CDR3 contains 15 residues. The V end was cut by 7 bases, the J end by 4 bases, with 17 bases between.